Following are 18 T cell receptor beta chains from one sample sequenced in a study of cytomegalovirus exposure and HLA in healthy donors. PCR involved 60 Vbeta and 13 Jbeta primers. The repertoire was sequenced with immunoSEQ multiplex PCR; TCRdb's copy has only in-frame clones and lacks some. This table holds over 65,000 clones, around 82% found once. Specimen: PBMCs. The receptors were gathered from a man aged 45-65 years in good health and CMV-seronegative.

V is TRBV19 and J is TRBJ2-7, with D possibly matching TRBD1 (6 bases). The CDR3 covers 15 residues. Trimming removed 4 bases from V and 5 bases from J, with 18 bases in between. Looked up from germline, CDR1 is LNHDA and CDR2 is SQIVND (reference sequence). Written as DNA, the CDR3 is TGTGCCAGTAGTAGGATTACGGGACAAAGTAACGAGCAGTACTTC. Amino acid sequence: CASSRITGQSNEQYF.

This clone was observed a few times. This specimen includes other DNA sequences encoding the same CDR3. The J gene is TRBJ2-5, the V gene TRBV6-1, with D perhaps matching TRBD1 (6 bases). Per germline, CDR1 MNHNS and CDR2 SASEGT. This CDR3 spans 13 amino acids. The ends were cut back, 3 bases at V and 4 bases at J, with 9 bases in the middle. CDR3 bases: TGTGCCAGCAGTGAGACAGGAGGAGAGACCCAGTACTTC. Translated, it gives CASSETGGETQYF.

J is TRBJ1-4 and V is TRBV18; maybe TRBD1 (6 bases). The length of the CDR3 is 14 residues. Trimming removed 3 bases from V and 5 bases from J, with 10 bases in between. Germline V gives CDR1 KGHSH, CDR2 LQKENI. The CDR3 sequence: CASSPWDTNEKLFF. The DNA of the CDR3 is TGTGCCAGCTCACCTTGGGACACAAATGAAAAACTGTTTTTT. Combining the CDR3 with reference TRBV18 and TRBJ1-4 gives the whole variable domain NAGVMQNPRHLVRRRGQEARLRCSPMKGHSHVYWYRQLPEEGLKFMVYLQKENIIDESGMPKERFSAEFPKEGPSILRIQQVVRGDSAAYFCASSPWDTNEKLFFGSGTQLSVL.

The chain recombines TRBV4-3 with TRBJ1-2, with a tentative D call TRBD1 (5 bases). The germline CDR1 and CDR2 sequences are LGHNA and YSLEER. V shed 1 base and J shed 9 bases, with 18 bases lying between them. The CDR3 totals 15 residues. The CDR3 DNA reads TGCGCCAGCAGCCAAGGCAGTCAAGGGGCCCAGAGCTACACCTTC. Translating gives CASSQGSQGAQSYTF.

This sequence joins TRBV5-5 and TRBJ1-4; D might be TRBD1 (6 bases). Trimming took 0 bases from V and 5 from J, leaving 8 bases between them. CDR1 SGHKS and CDR2 YYEKEE come from the germline V gene (reference sequence). The CDR3 is 14 amino acids. CDR3 nucleotide sequence: TGTGCCAGCAGCTTGGACAGGGCAAATGAAAAACTGTTTTTT. This codes for CASSLDRANEKLFF.

The chain recombines TRBV28 with TRBJ1-1; 10 bases are a match to TRBD1. Germline V gene lookup returns CDR1 MDHEN and CDR2 SYDVKM. The V and J ends lost 7 bases and 5 bases, in that order; junction bases with no gene match: 7. The length of the CDR3 is 14 residues. This chain's CDR3 is CASTSRTGGTEAFF. DNA for the CDR3: TGTGCCAGCACCTCCCGGACAGGGGGGACTGAAGCTTTCTTT.

This clone occurred a few times. In DNA form, the CDR3 reads TGTGCCAGCAGCGCAGGGACAGACAGCAATCAGCCCCAGCATTTT. Translated: CASSAGTDSNQPQHF. V gene TRBV7-6 combines with J gene TRBJ1-5, with TRBD1 matching 7 bases. CDR1 is SGHVS, CDR2 FNYEAQ, per germline. The CDR3 loop spans 15 amino acids. V gave up 5 bases and J gave up 1 base; unmatched junction bases: 5. The entire variable domain, with the rest obtained from reference TRBV7-6 and TRBJ1-5, is as follows: GAGVSQSPRYKVTKRGQDVALRCDPISGHVSLYWYRQALGQGPEFLTYFNYEAQQDKSGLPNDRFSAERPEGSISTLTIQRTEQRDSAMYRCASSAGTDSNQPQHFGDGTRLSIL.

This clone was seen a handful of times. J is TRBJ1-1 and V is TRBV19, with 8 nucleotides matching TRBD1. The V gene's germline CDR1 is LNHDA and CDR2 SQIVND (reference sequence). V gave up 5 bases and J gave up 3 bases; unmatched junction bases: 8. The CDR3 contains 15 residues. The DNA of the CDR3 is TGTGCCAGTAGTTCCTCATCACAGGGGGACACTGAAGCTTTCTTT. Translating it yields CASSSSSQGDTEAFF.

This clone was seen a few times. At one end the junction does not follow the germline gene, possibly because of a read error. The V and J genes are TRBV7-9 and TRBJ1-2; D is uncertain. CDR3 size: 12 residues. Germline V gene sequence: CDR1 SEHNR, CDR2 FQNEAQ (reference sequence). The CDR3, as DNA: TGTTCCAGCAGATCTAGCGGAGAAGGCTACACCTTC. Protein product: CSSRSSGEGYTF.

This clone has a single count. V and J are TRBV5-4 and TRBJ2-5; 10 nucleotides agree with TRBD1. The CDR3 extends over 18 amino acids. Per germline, CDR1 SGHNT and CDR2 YYREEE (reference sequence). V gave up 0 bases and J gave up 2 bases; unmatched junction bases: 10. The CDR3, as DNA: TGTGCCAGCAGCTTGGTGGGACAGGGGAGAGGGGCTCAAGAGACCCAGTACTTC. Translation gives CASSLVGQGRGAQETQYF.

This sequence joins TRBV27 and TRBJ1-6, with D possibly matching TRBD1 (5 bases). The CDR3 totals 15 residues. In germline, CDR1 is MNHEY, CDR2 SMNVEV (reference sequence). Between the trimmed V and J ends, which lost 2 bases and 13 bases, there was a span of 18 bases. CDR3: CASSLRPGVVWPLHF. The CDR3 nucleotides read TGTGCCAGCAGTTTAAGGCCGGGGGTGGTCTGGCCCCTCCACTTT.

CDR3 DNA sequence: TGTGCCAGCCGAATCGGGTCCACAACTCCCTACGAGCAGTACTTC. The encoded protein is CASRIGSTTPYEQYF. The V and J genes are TRBV2 and TRBJ2-5, with D unresolved. Judging by the DNA end, TRBJ2-7 fits better; the J call may be wrong. This CDR3 has 15 amino acids. The germline V gene encodes CDR1 SNHLY and CDR2 FYNNEI.

Of note for this clone: This CDR3 is missing its conserved last phenylalanine or tryptophan, likely due to a read error. This sequence joins TRBV6-6 and TRBJ2-7; 7 positions agree with TRBD1. CDR1 is MNHNY and CDR2 is SVGAGI in the germline V gene (reference sequence). This CDR3 has 14 amino acids. V was pared by 4 bases and J by 2 bases, with 5 bases of the junction left unmatched. The CDR3 nucleotides are TGTGCCAGCAGTTTAACCGGGACAGCCTACGAGCAGTACCTC. Translation: CASSLTGTAYEQYL.

This rearrangement joins TRBV4-1 to TRBJ1-2; the match to TRBD1 covers 10 bases. Per the germline V gene, CDR1 is MGHRA and CDR2 is YSYEKL. The V segment lost 2 bases and the J segment 1 base; nucleotides outside the gene matches: 7. The CDR3 extends over 17 amino acids. For the CDR3, the DNA is TGCGCCAGCAGCCAACAAAGACAGGGGGCGTATAACTATGGCTACACCTTC. Amino acids: CASSQQRQGAYNYGYTF.

This clone came up a few times. V and J are TRBV9 and TRBJ1-3; the D gene is possibly TRBD1 (5 bases). V shed 2 bases and J shed 0 bases, with 15 bases lying between them. Germline V gene lookup returns CDR1 SGDLS and CDR2 YYNGEE. The CDR3 has 17 amino acids. CDR3: CASSVRPQGISGNTIYF. As DNA, the CDR3 is TGTGCCAGCAGCGTTAGACCCCAGGGTATCTCTGGAAACACCATATATTTT. The full variable domain, its missing parts supplied by reference TRBV9 and TRBJ1-3, is DSGVTQTPKHLITATGQRVTLRCSPRSGDLSVYWYQQSLDQGLQFLIQYYNGEERAKGNILERFSAQQFPDLHSELNLSSLELGDSALYFCASSVRPQGISGNTIYFGEGSWLTVV.

This chain links TRBV18 with TRBJ2-5; D is unresolved. The V end was cut by 4 bases, the J end by 4 bases, with 25 bases between. Germline V gene data show CDR1 as KGHSH and CDR2 as LQKENI. CDR3 length: 18 amino acids. This CDR3 reads CASSRLSVRDSKRETQYF. The CDR3 bases are TGTGCCAGCTCACGATTGTCCGTTAGAGACTCCAAAAGAGAGACCCAGTACTTC.

This clone was seen only once. The J gene is TRBJ2-5, the V gene TRBV7-2; maybe TRBD2 (5 bases). The end of the DNA is better explained by TRBJ2-7, so the J call may be wrong. Germline V gene data show CDR1 as SGHTA and CDR2 as FQGNSA. CDR3 length: 15 amino acids. The CDR3 loop reads CASSPAAENSYEQYF. The CDR3 DNA reads TGTGCCAGCAGCCCAGCGGCCGAGAACTCCTACGAGCAGTACTTC.

The table lists this clone with a count of one. The chain has TRBV7-2 and TRBJ2-2; TRBD1 aligns across 9 bases. The CDR3 sequence is 17 residues long. Germline V gene data show CDR1 as SGHTA and CDR2 as FQGNSA. The V and J ends lost 5 bases and 4 bases, in that order; junction bases with no gene match: 11. The CDR3 loop reads CASSPHRATGGTGELFF. In DNA, the CDR3 is TGTGCCAGCAGCCCACACCGGGCGACAGGGGGCACCGGGGAGCTGTTTTTT.